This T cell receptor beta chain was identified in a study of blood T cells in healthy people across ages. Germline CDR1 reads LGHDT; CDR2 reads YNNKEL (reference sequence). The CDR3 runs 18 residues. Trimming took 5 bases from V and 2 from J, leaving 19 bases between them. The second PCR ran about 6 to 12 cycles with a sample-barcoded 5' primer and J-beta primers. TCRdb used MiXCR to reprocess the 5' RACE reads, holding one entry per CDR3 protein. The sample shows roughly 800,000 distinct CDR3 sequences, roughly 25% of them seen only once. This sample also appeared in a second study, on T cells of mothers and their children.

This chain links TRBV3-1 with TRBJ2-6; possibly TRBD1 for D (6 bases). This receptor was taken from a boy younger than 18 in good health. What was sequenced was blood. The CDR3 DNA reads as TGTGCCAGCAGCGTCAAGTCAGGGGTTTTTCCTGGGGCCAACGTCCTGACTTTC. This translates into CASSVKSGVFPGANVLTF.